This TCR beta chain was captured in a study of T-cell memory formation after mild COVID-19. V was shortened by 3 bases and J by 0 bases, with 12 bases between the two germline ends. This CDR3 is 16 amino acids long. CDR1 is LNHNV, CDR2 YYDKDF, per germline (reference sequence). TCRalpha and TCRbeta libraries used 5'RACE with constant-segment primers and UMIs. Using its own MiXCR run on the 5' RACE reads, TCRdb lists one record per CDR3 protein. Among about 350,000 distinct CDR3 sequences listed, around 28% were seen once. Sequencing was done on a sample of PBMCs or a T cell subset sorted from them (not recorded which). The chain recombines TRBV15 with TRBJ1-5; possible D gene TRBD1, 5 bases. The sequence was obtained from an adult woman who had mild COVID-19 (a few samples of this study predate the infection). Cell type and time point are not known. DNA of the CDR3: TGTGCCACCAGCAGTCCCTGGGACGGTAGCAATCAGCCCCAGCATTTT. Translating gives CATSSPWDGSNQPQHF.